The rows below give T cell receptor beta chains drawn from one sample of a study of cytomegalovirus exposure and HLA in healthy donors. The protocol was immunoSEQ multiplex PCR, while the TCRdb copy is restricted to in-frame clones and leaves out a portion. The sample includes tens of thousands of clones. Sequencing was performed on PBMCs. These receptors were obtained from a young woman in good health and CMV-seronegative. Each CDR3 is given with its conserved first and last residue. A D gene is named only where the DNA matches it firmly.

TGTGCCAGCAGTGGGGACAGGGGGCGTAATTCACCCCTCCACTTT	CASSGDRGRNSPLHF	TRBV25-1	TRBJ1-6	TRBD1
TGTGCCAGCAGTGAGTACAGGGGGTTTGCTGGCTACACCTTC	CASSEYRGFAGYTF	TRBV6-1	TRBJ1-2	TRBD1
TGTGCCAGCAGCTTAGAAAACTTAGGAGGCACTGAAGCTTTCTTT	CASSLENLGGTEAFF	TRBV7-9	TRBJ1-1	-
TGCGCCAGCAGCCTTCAGACAGGTACTGAAAATCAGCCCCAGCATTTT	CASSLQTGTENQPQHF	TRBV4-1	TRBJ1-5	-
TGTGCCAGCAGCCAAGATAGCGGGGGGGCCTACAATGAGCAGTTCTTC	CASSQDSGGAYNEQFF	TRBV4-2	TRBJ2-1	TRBD2
TGTGCCACCTCCCGACCGGGACAGGGGGGTTTGAAACTGTTTTTT	CATSRPGQGGLKLFF	TRBV6-1	TRBJ1-4	TRBD1
TGCGCCAGCAGCTTTGGCCCCCCCCCAGGTGAAAAACTGTTTTTT	CASSFGPPPGEKLFF	TRBV5-1	TRBJ1-4	-
TGCAGCGTTGAGGTCAGAGGGGGAACTAACTATGGCTACACCTTC	CSVEVRGGTNYGYTF	TRBV29-1	TRBJ1-2	-
TGTGCCAGTAGCTACTACCGGGACAGATGGAACACTGAAGCTTTCTTT	CASSYYRDRWNTEAFF	TRBV19	TRBJ1-1	TRBD1
TGCGCCAGCAGCCAAGGCAGGGCTGGGAGGAATGAGCAGTTCTTC	CASSQGRAGRNEQFF	TRBV4-1	TRBJ2-1	-
TGCGCCAGCAGCTGGACAGCGAGCTCCTACGAGCAGTACTTC	CASSWTASSYEQYF	TRBV5-1	TRBJ2-7	-
TGCGCCAGCAGCTTGCAAGCGGGAGGAACAGATACGCAGTATTTT	CASSLQAGGTDTQYF	TRBV5-1	TRBJ2-3	TRBD2
TGTGCCAGCAGCGGCCAGGGGACGCGTCAGCCCCAGCATTTT	CASSGQGTRQPQHF	TRBV6-6	TRBJ1-5	-
TGTGCCAGCAGTTCATTACAAGATTTCCCCTACGAGCAGTACTTC	CASSSLQDFPYEQYF	TRBV11-3	TRBJ2-7	-
TGTGCCAGCAACGCCGGGACTGGGTCCTACGAGCAGTACTTC	CASNAGTGSYEQYF	TRBV6-1	TRBJ2-7	-
TGTGCCAGCAGCCCCTCGACAGGGCTTTATAATTCACCCCTCCACTTT	CASSPSTGLYNSPLHF	TRBV7-9	TRBJ1-6	TRBD1
TGTGCCAGCAGTTATCAGACAGGGTCGACGGGAAACACCATATATTTT	CASSYQTGSTGNTIYF	TRBV6-6	TRBJ1-3	TRBD1
TGTGCCGGGAGTGTACTCGCGGGAGCGTCCTACGAGCAGTACTTC	CAGSVLAGASYEQYF	TRBV30	TRBJ2-7	TRBD2
TGTGCCAGCAGTGAAACTATACAGGGCACCGGGGAGCTGTTTTTT	CASSETIQGTGELFF	TRBV25-1	TRBJ2-2	-
TGTGCCAGCAGTGAGCTTGGAGTTTCAGGGGAGACCCAGTACTTC	CASSELGVSGETQYF	TRBV6-6	TRBJ2-5	-
TGTGCCATCAGCGAGACTAGCGGGAGTGGTATTGAGGGCACAGATACGCAGTATTTT	CAISETSGSGIEGTDTQYF	TRBV10-3	TRBJ2-3	TRBD2
TGTGCCTGGAGTCTTTCCGTCCTGAGCTCTGGAAACACCATATATTTT	CAWSLSVLSSGNTIYF	TRBV30	TRBJ1-3	-
TGTGCCAACTCCCTCGGGTCTGATTCACCCCTCCACTTT	CANSLGSDSPLHF	TRBV6-1	TRBJ1-6	-
TGTGCCAGCAGCTCCGGGGGGTGGACTAATGAAAAACTGTTTTTT	CASSSGGWTNEKLFF	TRBV7-2	TRBJ1-4	-
TGTGCCAGCAGCGTAGGACAGGGTGGGACTGAAGCTTTCTTT	CASSVGQGGTEAFF	TRBV9	TRBJ1-1	TRBD1
TGCGCCAGCAGCTTGGGCCGGGCGTTCTCGGGGGTAGAGGAAGAGACCCAGTACTTC	CASSLGRAFSGVEEETQYF	TRBV5-1	TRBJ2-5	-
TGCAGCGTTGAAACACACTCCAACATAGGGGGCACAGATACGCAGTATTTT	CSVETHSNIGGTDTQYF	TRBV29-1	TRBJ2-3	-
TGCGCCAGCAGCTTGGATTTGACAGCTAAGACCCAGTACTTC	CASSLDLTAKTQYF	TRBV5-1	TRBJ2-5	-
TGTGCCAGCAGTGAAGCGCTCGGGATCACAGATACGCAGTATTTT	CASSEALGITDTQYF	TRBV6-1	TRBJ2-3	-
TGCAGCGTTGTCGACAGGGGGGCCCGTTTAGATGAGCAGTTCTTC	CSVVDRGARLDEQFF	TRBV29-1	TRBJ2-1	TRBD1
TGTGCCAGCAGCTTAGTATGGGGACTAGCGGTCCAAGAGACCCAGTACTTC	CASSLVWGLAVQETQYF	TRBV7-2	TRBJ2-5	TRBD2
TGTGCCAGTATGGGAGGGCGAGACAGGGGTTTAGATACGCAGTATTTT	CASMGGRDRGLDTQYF	TRBV19	TRBJ2-3	-
TGTGCCAGCAGCTTCTTGACAGGGGGCGCGGATGAAAAACTGTTTTTT	CASSFLTGGADEKLFF	TRBV5-4	TRBJ1-4	TRBD1
TGTGCCAGCAGCCCTAGACAGGGGGCGACTTCACCCCTCCACTTT	CASSPRQGATSPLHF	TRBV9	TRBJ1-6	TRBD1
TGTGCCAGCAGCAACAGGTCAAAACTGGACGGCACTGAAGCTTTCTTT	CASSNRSKLDGTEAFF	TRBV9	TRBJ1-1	-
TGCGCCAGCAGTTCACAGGGATATGAGCAGTTCTTC	CASSSQGYEQFF	TRBV5-1	TRBJ2-1	-
TGTGCCAGCAGCCGACTGTCACCTCAACAGGGGGCTGTTACTGAAGCTTTCTTT	CASSRLSPQQGAVTEAFF	TRBV4-2	TRBJ1-1	TRBD1